Listed below are T cell receptor beta chains from one sample, sequenced in a study of PD-1 blockade in classical Hodgkin lymphoma. Here immunoSEQ multiplex PCR was the method, and the copy in TCRdb shows in-frame clones only, minus some. The table records some 20,000 clones, approximately 80% of them present only once. The input for sequencing was peripheral blood mononuclear cells (PBMCs), taken before the fourth cycle of nivolumab. The receptors shown here come from a human donor with classical Hodgkin lymphoma. Both conserved end residues are part of each CDR3. A D gene is named only where the DNA matches it firmly. For some rows the clone size is stated as once, few or many, or as a class when expanded; others skip it.

V gene: TRBV4-2; D gene: .; clone size: .; J gene: TRBJ2-3; CDR3 DNA: TGTGCCAGCAGCCAAGAAACTAGCACAGATACGCAGTATTTT; CDR3 protein: CASSQETSTDTQYF
V gene: TRBV6-5; D gene: .; clone size: .; J gene: TRBJ2-7; CDR3 DNA: TGTGCCAGCGGCAGGGGAGGATACGAGCAGTACTTC; CDR3 protein: CASGRGGYEQYF
V gene: TRBV30; D gene: .; clone size: .; J gene: TRBJ1-5; CDR3 DNA: TGTGCCTGGACCCAGACAGAGAGCAATCAGCCCCAGCATTTT; CDR3 protein: CAWTQTESNQPQHF
V gene: TRBV5-1; D gene: .; clone size: .; J gene: TRBJ2-2; CDR3 DNA: TGCGCCAGCAGTTTGATCCCTCCGGGATTTATGACCGGGGAGCTGTTTTTT; CDR3 protein: CASSLIPPGFMTGELFF
V gene: TRBV6-6; D gene: .; clone size: .; J gene: TRBJ2-2; CDR3 DNA: TGTGCCAGCAGACCCGGGACGGCGAACACCGGGGAGCTGTTTTTT; CDR3 protein: CASRPGTANTGELFF
V gene: TRBV30; D gene: .; clone size: .; J gene: TRBJ2-1; CDR3 DNA: TGTGCCTGGAGTGTTTGGGATGAGCAGTTCTTC; CDR3 protein: CAWSVWDEQFF
V gene: TRBV11-3; D gene: .; clone size: .; J gene: TRBJ2-1; CDR3 DNA: TGTGCCAGCAGCACGGACGCTTACAATGAGCAGTTCTTC; CDR3 protein: CASSTDAYNEQFF
V gene: TRBV5-1; D gene: .; clone size: .; J gene: TRBJ2-2; CDR3 DNA: TGCGCCAGCAGCTTGAGAATACTAGAGTCGCCCACCGGGGAGCTGTTTTTT; CDR3 protein: CASSLRILESPTGELFF
V gene: TRBV6-4; D gene: TRBD1; clone size: .; J gene: TRBJ2-6; CDR3 DNA: TGTGCCAGCAGTATGGGGACAGGGACCGGGGCCAACGTCCTGACTTTC; CDR3 protein: CASSMGTGTGANVLTF
V gene: TRBV5-4; D gene: TRBD2; clone size: .; J gene: TRBJ2-5; CDR3 DNA: TGTGCCAGCAGCGTCTCGCGGGGGGGCTACTCGGAGACCCAGTACTTC; CDR3 protein: CASSVSRGGYSETQYF
V gene: TRBV10-1; D gene: .; clone size: .; J gene: TRBJ1-4; CDR3 DNA: TGCGCCAGCAGTGAATCTCGGGATGATGAAAAACTGTTTTTT; CDR3 protein: CASSESRDDEKLFF
V gene: TRBV13; D gene: .; clone size: .; J gene: TRBJ2-1; CDR3 DNA: TGTGCCAGCAGCCTCGGTAGGGGCGAGCAGTTCTTC; CDR3 protein: CASSLGRGEQFF
V gene: TRBV6-4; D gene: TRBD2; clone size: .; J gene: TRBJ2-1; CDR3 DNA: TGTGCCAGCAGTGACTCAGCGGGGTCCTACAATGAGCAGTTCTTC; CDR3 protein: CASSDSAGSYNEQFF
V gene: TRBV5-6; D gene: .; clone size: once; J gene: TRBJ2-2; CDR3 DNA: TGTGCCAGCAGCTTAGCTGACGGGGAGCTGTTTTTT; CDR3 protein: CASSLADGELFF
V gene: TRBV27; D gene: .; clone size: .; J gene: TRBJ1-1; CDR3 DNA: TGTGCCAGCAGTTTAAGTGGTAGGACTGAAGCTTTCTTT; CDR3 protein: CASSLSGRTEAFF
V gene: TRBV28; D gene: TRBD1; clone size: .; J gene: TRBJ1-5; CDR3 DNA: TGTGCCAGCAGGCAAGAACAGGGGTTTGGGGGTTATAGCAATCAGCCCCAGCATTTT; CDR3 protein: CASRQEQGFGGYSNQPQHF
V gene: TRBV5-4; D gene: .; clone size: .; J gene: TRBJ2-5; CDR3 DNA: TGTGCCAGCAGCACGGGGTACCAAGAGACCCAGTACTTC; CDR3 protein: CASSTGYQETQYF
V gene: TRBV6-1; D gene: TRBD1; clone size: .; J gene: TRBJ2-2; CDR3 DNA: TGTGCCAGCAGTGATAAGGGACAGGGGGCCGTGATCGGGGAGCTGTTTTTT; CDR3 protein: CASSDKGQGAVIGELFF
V gene: TRBV6-4; D gene: .; clone size: .; J gene: TRBJ2-3; CDR3 DNA: TGTGCCAGCAGTGACGGGGCGCACACAGATACGCAGTATTTT; CDR3 protein: CASSDGAHTDTQYF
V gene: TRBV10-2; D gene: .; clone size: few; J gene: TRBJ1-1; CDR3 DNA: TGCGCCAGCTTTTCCCTCTCGGGGACTGAAGCTTTCTTT; CDR3 protein: CASFSLSGTEAFF
V gene: TRBV30; D gene: .; clone size: .; J gene: TRBJ2-5; CDR3 DNA: TGTGCCTGGAGAAAGGGTCCAGAGACCCAGTACTTC; CDR3 protein: CAWRKGPETQYF
V gene: TRBV7-2; D gene: TRBD1; clone size: .; J gene: TRBJ2-3; CDR3 DNA: TGTGCCAGCAGCACTAGTAGAGGACAGGGGGGATTCACAGATACGCAGTATTTT; CDR3 protein: CASSTSRGQGGFTDTQYF
V gene: TRBV2; D gene: TRBD2; clone size: .; J gene: TRBJ2-1; CDR3 DNA: TGTGCCAGCAGTGAATGGGGTAGCGGGGCTACCTACAATGAGCAGTTCTTC; CDR3 protein: CASSEWGSGATYNEQFF
V gene: TRBV29-1; D gene: .; clone size: .; J gene: TRBJ2-4; CDR3 DNA: TGCAGCGTTGGGATAGCCAAAAACATTCAGTACTTC; CDR3 protein: CSVGIAKNIQYF
V gene: TRBV15; D gene: .; clone size: .; J gene: TRBJ1-3; CDR3 DNA: TGTGCCACCAGCAGAGGCACGGCTGGAAACACCATATATTTT; CDR3 protein: CATSRGTAGNTIYF
V gene: TRBV12-2; D gene: .; clone size: .; J gene: TRBJ1-3; CDR3 DNA: TGTGCAAGTCGCTTGTCGGGACCTAGCTCTGGAAACACCATATATTTT; CDR3 protein: CASRLSGPSSGNTIYF
V gene: TRBV28; D gene: .; clone size: .; J gene: TRBJ1-3; CDR3 DNA: TGTGCCAGTAGCTCGACCGAGGGAGGCTTGGGAAACACCATATATTTT; CDR3 protein: CASSSTEGGLGNTIYF
V gene: TRBV12-5; D gene: TRBD1; clone size: few; J gene: TRBJ1-6; CDR3 DNA: TGTGCTAGTGGTTTGGTGCGGACAGGGGGTCAAGGTTCACCCCTCCACTTT; CDR3 protein: CASGLVRTGGQGSPLHF
V gene: TRBV7-2; D gene: .; clone size: .; J gene: TRBJ1-6; CDR3 DNA: TGTGCCAGCAGCTTTTCAGGGGCGATGGATAATTCACCCCTCCACTTT; CDR3 protein: CASSFSGAMDNSPLHF
V gene: TRBV7-8; D gene: .; clone size: once; J gene: TRBJ2-6; CDR3 DNA: TGTGCCAGCAGCCTACTCTCTTACCCACAAAGTCGGGCCAACGTCCTGACTTTC; CDR3 protein: CASSLLSYPQSRANVLTF
V gene: TRBV9; D gene: .; clone size: once; J gene: TRBJ2-1; CDR3 DNA: TGTGCCAGCAGCGTAGAAGGGTTCGGTGAGCAGTTCTTC; CDR3 protein: CASSVEGFGEQFF
V gene: TRBV9; D gene: .; clone size: .; J gene: TRBJ2-3; CDR3 DNA: TGTGCCAGCAGCCCGGGACATATCACAGATACGCAGTATTTT; CDR3 protein: CASSPGHITDTQYF
V gene: TRBV14; D gene: .; clone size: .; J gene: TRBJ2-2; CDR3 DNA: TGTGCCAGCAGCCCACAGTTTTTAGGAACCGGGGAGCTGTTTTTT; CDR3 protein: CASSPQFLGTGELFF
V gene: TRBV29-1; D gene: TRBD1; clone size: .; J gene: TRBJ2-7; CDR3 DNA: TGCAGCGTTGAAATCCGACAGGGAAACGAGCAGTACTTC; CDR3 protein: CSVEIRQGNEQYF
V gene: TRBV28; D gene: .; clone size: .; J gene: TRBJ1-2; CDR3 DNA: TGTGCCAGCAGCCCCCCAAACTGCACCTTC; CDR3 protein: CASSPPNCTF
V gene: TRBV6-6; D gene: .; clone size: .; J gene: TRBJ1-6; CDR3 DNA: TGTGCCAGCAGACAATCGAGAGCAGGGACCGGGTCACCCCTCCACTTT; CDR3 protein: CASRQSRAGTGSPLHF
V gene: TRBV27; D gene: .; clone size: .; J gene: TRBJ1-6; CDR3 DNA: TGTGCCAGCTCAGACACGCAGGGGAGCTCCTATAATTCACCCCTCCACTTT; CDR3 protein: CASSDTQGSSYNSPLHF
V gene: TRBV19; D gene: .; clone size: .; J gene: TRBJ2-6; CDR3 DNA: TGTGCCAGTAGCGGGCAGGGCTCTGGGGCCAACGTCCTGACTTTC; CDR3 protein: CASSGQGSGANVLTF
V gene: TRBV5-1; D gene: .; clone size: .; J gene: TRBJ1-5; CDR3 DNA: TGCGCCAGCAGCTTGGGACAGGAAGATCAGCCCCAGCATTTT; CDR3 protein: CASSLGQEDQPQHF
V gene: TRBV5-4; D gene: .; clone size: .; J gene: TRBJ2-1; CDR3 DNA: TGTGCCAGCAGCTCCGGGGAGATAGGGCTTACAATTGAGCAGTTCTTC; CDR3 protein: CASSSGEIGLTIEQFF
V gene: TRBV19; D gene: .; clone size: few; J gene: TRBJ1-5; CDR3 DNA: TGTGCCAGTAGTACCTCCTCCCCAGGAGCATCTTATAGCAATCAGCCCCAGCATTTT; CDR3 protein: CASSTSSPGASYSNQPQHF
V gene: TRBV2; D gene: TRBD2; clone size: .; J gene: TRBJ2-3; CDR3 DNA: TGTGCCAGCTCGGCTAGCGGGAGTATAGCAGATACGCAGTATTTT; CDR3 protein: CASSASGSIADTQYF
V gene: TRBV18; D gene: TRBD1; clone size: .; J gene: TRBJ1-6; CDR3 DNA: TGTGCCAGCTCACCAACAGGGGCGTATAATTCACCCCTCCACTTT; CDR3 protein: CASSPTGAYNSPLHF
V gene: TRBV5-1; D gene: .; clone size: .; J gene: TRBJ1-2; CDR3 DNA: TGCGCCAGCAGGGTCGGCAATAGCTACACCTTC; CDR3 protein: CASRVGNSYTF
V gene: TRBV4-1; D gene: TRBD2; clone size: .; J gene: TRBJ2-5; CDR3 DNA: TGCGCCAGCAGCCCCGATGGTGGCGGGGGGGCGGGAGAGACCCAGTACTTC; CDR3 protein: CASSPDGGGGAGETQYF
V gene: TRBV10-3; D gene: TRBD1; clone size: .; J gene: TRBJ1-2; CDR3 DNA: TGTGCCATCAGTGAGAGACAGGGCGACTATGGCTACACCTTC; CDR3 protein: CAISERQGDYGYTF
V gene: TRBV29-1; D gene: TRBD2; clone size: .; J gene: TRBJ2-7; CDR3 DNA: TGCAGCGTTGAAGATTGGAGCGGGAGGGGTGGGGAGCAGTACTTC; CDR3 protein: CSVEDWSGRGGEQYF
V gene: TRBV6-1; D gene: TRBD2; clone size: once; J gene: TRBJ2-3; CDR3 DNA: TGTGCCAGCAGTGATACTAGCGGGGGAAGGGCAGATACGCAGTATTTT; CDR3 protein: CASSDTSGGRADTQYF
V gene: TRBV29-1; D gene: .; clone size: .; J gene: TRBJ2-5; CDR3 DNA: TGCAGCGTTGGACCGGGAGACTTAGAGACCCAGTACTTC; CDR3 protein: CSVGPGDLETQYF
V gene: TRBV19; D gene: TRBD1; clone size: .; J gene: TRBJ2-7; CDR3 DNA: TGTGCCAGTAGTATGGCTCGACAGGGCGAGTGGGAGCAGTACTTC; CDR3 protein: CASSMARQGEWEQYF
V gene: TRBV11-2; D gene: .; clone size: .; J gene: TRBJ1-3; CDR3 DNA: TGTGCCAGCAGCTTATCAGCCACCTCTGGAAACACCATATATTTT; CDR3 protein: CASSLSATSGNTIYF
V gene: TRBV13; D gene: TRBD2; clone size: .; J gene: TRBJ2-5; CDR3 DNA: TGTGCCAGCAGCAAAAATCTGCGGACTAGCGGGAGGCATATTAAAGAGACCCAGTACTTC; CDR3 protein: CASSKNLRTSGRHIKETQYF